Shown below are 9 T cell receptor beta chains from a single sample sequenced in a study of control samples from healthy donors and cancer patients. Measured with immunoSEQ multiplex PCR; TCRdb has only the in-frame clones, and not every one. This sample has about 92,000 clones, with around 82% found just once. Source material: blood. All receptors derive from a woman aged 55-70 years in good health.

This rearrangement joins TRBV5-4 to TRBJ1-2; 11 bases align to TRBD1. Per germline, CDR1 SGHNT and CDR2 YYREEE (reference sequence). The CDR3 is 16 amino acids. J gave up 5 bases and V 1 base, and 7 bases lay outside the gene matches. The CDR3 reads CASSLKSGTGGYGYTF. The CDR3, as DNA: TGTGCCAGCAGCTTGAAGTCCGGGACAGGGGGGTATGGCTACACCTTC.

The CDR3 is CASSYSTGGGTGELFF. CDR3 bases: TGTGCCAGCAGTTACTCGACAGGGGGCGGCACCGGGGAGCTGTTTTTT. The rearrangement joins TRBV6-5 to TRBJ2-2, with 10 bases aligning to TRBD1. CDR3 length: 16 amino acids. The germline CDR1 and CDR2 sequences are MNHEY and SVGAGI. Germline trimming cut 0 bases from V and 4 bases from J; bases unmatched to any gene: 2.

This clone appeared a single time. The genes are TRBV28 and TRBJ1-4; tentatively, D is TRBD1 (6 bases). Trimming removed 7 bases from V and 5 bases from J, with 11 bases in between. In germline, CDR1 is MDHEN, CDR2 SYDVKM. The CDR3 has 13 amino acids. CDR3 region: CASIEQGNEKLFF. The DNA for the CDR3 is TGTGCCAGCATTGAACAGGGAAATGAAAAACTGTTTTTT.

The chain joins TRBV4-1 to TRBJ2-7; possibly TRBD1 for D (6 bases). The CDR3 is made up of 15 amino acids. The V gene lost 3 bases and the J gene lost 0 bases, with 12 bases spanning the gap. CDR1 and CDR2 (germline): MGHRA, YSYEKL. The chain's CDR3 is CASSHRGESSYEQYF. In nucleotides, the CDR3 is TGCGCCAGCAGCCACAGGGGAGAAAGCTCCTACGAGCAGTACTTC.

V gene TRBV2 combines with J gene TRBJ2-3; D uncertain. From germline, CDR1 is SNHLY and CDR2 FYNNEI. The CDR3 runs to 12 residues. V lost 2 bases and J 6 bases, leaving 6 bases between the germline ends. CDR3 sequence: CASSEIVDTQYF. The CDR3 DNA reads TGTGCCAGCAGTGAAATTGTCGATACGCAGTATTTT.

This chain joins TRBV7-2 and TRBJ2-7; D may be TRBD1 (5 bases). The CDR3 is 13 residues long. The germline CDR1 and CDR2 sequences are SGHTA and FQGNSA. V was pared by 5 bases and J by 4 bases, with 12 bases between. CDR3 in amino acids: CASSPPTGYEQYF. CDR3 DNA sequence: TGTGCCAGCAGCCCTCCCACAGGTTACGAGCAGTACTTC.

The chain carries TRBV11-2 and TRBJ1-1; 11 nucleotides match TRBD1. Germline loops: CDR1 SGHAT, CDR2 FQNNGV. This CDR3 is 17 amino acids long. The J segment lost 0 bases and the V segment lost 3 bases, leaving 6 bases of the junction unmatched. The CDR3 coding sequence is TGTGCCAGCAGCTTCCGGACAGGGGGCGCATTGAACACTGAAGCTTTCTTT. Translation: CASSFRTGGALNTEAFF.

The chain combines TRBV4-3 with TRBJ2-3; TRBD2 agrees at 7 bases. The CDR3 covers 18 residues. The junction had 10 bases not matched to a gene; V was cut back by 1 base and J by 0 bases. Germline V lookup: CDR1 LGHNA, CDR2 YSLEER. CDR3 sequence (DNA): TGCGCCAGCAGCCAAGTCTCACTAGAGCGGGGTAGCACAGATACGCAGTATTTT. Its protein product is CASSQVSLERGSTDTQYF.

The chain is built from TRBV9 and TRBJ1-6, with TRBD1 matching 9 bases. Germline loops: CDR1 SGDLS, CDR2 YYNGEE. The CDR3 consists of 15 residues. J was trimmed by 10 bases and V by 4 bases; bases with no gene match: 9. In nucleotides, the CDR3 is TGTGCCAGCAGCTCCATGACAGGGGGAAGCTCACCCCTCCACTTT. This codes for CASSSMTGGSSPLHF.